The 15 T cell receptor beta chains given below trace back to one sample, sequenced in a study of CD8 T cells in Susac syndrome. cDNA came from roughly 0.5 to 1 ug RNA primed by random hexamers. MiXCR, run by TCRdb on the immunoSEQ multiplex PCR reads, gives a single entry per CDR3 protein. Of approximately 150,000 distinct CDR3 sequences detected, approximately 93% appear once; the ten largest clones hold under 0.095%. The sample taken for sequencing was CD4+ T cells from PBMCs. The receptors stem from a human donor in good health.

The chain couples TRBV3-1 to TRBJ2-1; TRBD1 might be the D (6 bases). Trimming shortened V by 4 bases and J by 7 bases, and 20 bases separated the two germline ends. Germline V gene data show CDR1 as LGHDT and CDR2 as YNNKEL (reference sequence). The CDR3 is 16 residues long. The CDR3 region has the DNA TGTGCCAGCAGCCCCGCGCCTGGGGTGGGGGCGAATGAGCAGTTCTTC. It yields the protein CASSPAPGVGANEQFF.

The CDR3 loop reads CSAPTSGKGNEQFF. CDR3 nucleotides: TGCAGTGCCCCAACTAGCGGGAAAGGCAATGAGCAGTTCTTC. The rearrangement joins TRBV20-1 to TRBJ2-1; 10 bases line up with TRBD2. The ends lost 6 bases at V and 6 bases at J; junction bases unmatched: 8. Germline assignment: CDR1 DFQATT and CDR2 SNEGSKA (reference sequence). This CDR3 is built from 14 residues.

This chain uses TRBV6-1 with TRBJ1-1, with a possible D match to TRBD1 (5 bases). Germline lookup yields CDR1 MNHNS and CDR2 SASEGT. The CDR3 runs to 15 residues. The V end was cut by 7 bases, the J end by 2 bases, with 17 bases between. For the CDR3, the DNA is TGTGCCAGCACCGAGGTGAGGGGCCGAAACACTGAAGCTTTCTTT. Translated: CASTEVRGRNTEAFF.

V usage is TRBV4-2 and J usage is TRBJ1-5; 10 positions agree with TRBD1. The CDR3 is made up of 14 amino acids. The germline V gene has CDR1 LGHNA and CDR2 YNFKEQ. With 3 bases clipped from V and 9 bases from J, the junction kept 5 bases outside the gene matches. CDR3 sequence reads: CASSQDRGIRPQHF. The CDR3 DNA reads as TGTGCCAGCAGCCAGGACAGGGGGATAAGGCCCCAGCATTTT.

This chain connects TRBV15 to TRBJ2-7; D is undetermined. V was shortened by 1 base and J by 1 base, with 11 bases between the two germline ends. Germline CDR1 and CDR2: LNHNV and YYDKDF (reference sequence). The CDR3 consists of 15 residues. The CDR3 region has the DNA TGTGCCACCAGCAGAGGGGCAGCTGCTTCCTACGAGCAGTACTTC. Its protein product is CATSRGAAASYEQYF.

This chain uses TRBV18 with TRBJ1-1; D might be TRBD1 (5 bases). The CDR3 totals 14 residues. Between the trimmed V and J ends, which lost 0 bases and 8 bases, there was a span of 13 bases. Germline-derived CDR1 and CDR2 are KGHSH and LQKENI. The CDR3 DNA follows: TGTGCCAGCTCACCACCGTTTGGGGGAGGGGAAGCTTTCTTT. This translates into CASSPPFGGGEAFF.

The chain combines TRBV20-1 with TRBJ2-3, with a tentative D call TRBD2 (5 bases). Germline V gene lookup returns CDR1 DFQATT and CDR2 SNEGSKA (reference sequence). V was cut by 0 bases and J by 1 base, with 11 bases left in between. CDR3 size: 15 residues. CDR3 in amino acids: CSAREASGGTDTQYF. CDR3 DNA: TGCAGTGCTAGAGAGGCCAGCGGTGGCACAGATACGCAGTATTTT.

CDR3 nucleotides: TGTGCCTGGAGTGTAATTGCGGGCTCCTACAATGAGCAGTTCTTC. It translates to CAWSVIAGSYNEQFF. This chain uses TRBV30 with TRBJ2-1; D is perhaps TRBD2 (5 bases). The ends were cut back, 0 bases at V and 0 bases at J, with 9 bases in the middle. This CDR3 is built from 15 residues. CDR1 and CDR2 from the germline V gene are GTSNPN and SVGIG (reference sequence).

CDR3: CASSPLGQGNTEAFF. CDR3 DNA sequence: TGCGCCAGCAGCCCACTTGGACAGGGGAACACTGAAGCTTTCTTT. The chain has TRBV5-1 and TRBJ1-1; 8 nucleotides match TRBD1. Germline assignment: CDR1 SGHRS and CDR2 YFSETQ. The V gene end was trimmed by 4 bases and the J gene end by 1 base; junction bases not matched to a gene: 6. The CDR3 is 15 residues long.

This rearrangement joins TRBV4-1 to TRBJ2-1, with 12 bases lining up with TRBD2. CDR1 is MGHRA and CDR2 is YSYEKL in the germline V gene. V lost 3 bases to trimming and J lost 8 bases; unmatched junction nucleotides: 5. The CDR3 has 15 residues. CDR3 region: CASSQTSGSRDEQFF. CDR3 coding DNA: TGCGCCAGCAGCCAGACTAGCGGGAGCCGCGATGAGCAGTTCTTC.

The V and J genes are TRBV20-1 and TRBJ1-1; no clear D. Germline V gives CDR1 DFQATT, CDR2 SNEGSKA (reference sequence). The V end was cut by 7 bases, the J end by 1 base, with 10 bases between. The CDR3 totals 12 residues. The CDR3 nucleotides read TGCAGTGGCAGCCCCTCGAACACTGAAGCTTTCTTT. Translation: CSGSPSNTEAFF.

The chain links TRBV5-4 to TRBJ2-2; 8 nucleotides match TRBD1. Unmatched junction bases numbered 7, after V lost 2 bases and J lost 7 bases. Per germline, CDR1 SGHNT and CDR2 YYREEE (reference sequence). The CDR3 extends over 15 amino acids. CDR3 in DNA: TGTGCCAGCAGCTTTGGACAGGGTGGAAACGGGGAGCTGTTTTTT. Translating gives CASSFGQGGNGELFF.

The chain links TRBV12-3 or TRBV12-4 to TRBJ2-7; D is perhaps TRBD2 (7 bases). V was cut by 0 bases and J by 8 bases, with 14 bases left in between. The CDR3 has 14 residues. The CDR3 here is CASSLAGGQGQQYF. DNA of the CDR3: TGTGCCAGCAGTTTAGCGGGGGGGCAGGGACAGCAGTACTTC.

V usage is TRBV6-5 and J usage is TRBJ2-3; 9 bases map to TRBD2. V trimming: 0 bases; J trimming: 3 bases; junction bases outside the gene matches: 4. Per germline, CDR1 MNHEY and CDR2 SVGAGI. This CDR3 is 16 amino acids long. CDR3 region: CASSYSTAGGTDTQYF. The CDR3 nucleotides read TGTGCCAGCAGTTACTCAACAGCGGGAGGTACAGATACGCAGTATTTT.

The chain is built from TRBV29-1 and TRBJ1-1; tentatively, D is TRBD1 (6 bases). V was cut by 7 bases and J by 5 bases, with 17 bases left in between. The germline gives CDR1 SQVTM, CDR2 ANQGSEA. The CDR3 loop spans 13 amino acids. CDR3 bases: TGCAGCGCCGCGAACAGGGTTTCGACTGAAGCTTTCTTT. Protein: CSAANRVSTEAFF.